This is a list of T cell receptor beta chains from one sample in a study of T cell repertoires in cytomegalovirus infection. TCRdb processed the reads anew with MiXCR; each CDR3 protein has one entry. The table has a few hundred thousand distinct CDR3 sequences, around a sixth seen once. Sequencing input: PBMCs. These receptors all come from a human donor in good health (CMV status not recorded). Some clones in this sample may be carry-over from other donors' samples. The CDR3 runs from the conserved cysteine through the conserved F or W. A D gene is named only where the DNA matches it firmly. Clone size is stated in some rows and not others, as once, few, many or a class when expanded.

D	V	J	size	length	DNA	CDR3
-	TRBV6-1	TRBJ1-1	-	12	TGTGCCGCAAAACGGGGGCCCACTGAAGCTTTCTTT	CAAKRGPTEAFF
-	TRBV5-1	TRBJ2-3	-	15	TGCGCCAGCAGCTTGACTATAGGGACCACAGATACGCAGTATTTT	CASSLTIGTTDTQYF
-	TRBV20-1	TRBJ2-3	few	12	TGCAGTGCTAGATCGGCTACAGATACGCAGTATTTT	CSARSATDTQYF
-	TRBV7-9	TRBJ2-6	-	16	TGTGCCAGCAGCTCCCGAGGAGTATCTGGGGCCAACGTCCTGACTTTC	CASSSRGVSGANVLTF
TRBD2	TRBV19	TRBJ2-4	few	13	TGTGCCAGTAGTATCCGGACTAGCGGGAGTAAGAGATTC	CASSIRTSGSKRF
-	TRBV20-1	TRBJ1-6	-	14	TGCAGTGCTAGGGGTGGACAAGACAATTCACCCCTCCACTTT	CSARGGQDNSPLHF
-	TRBV7-6	TRBJ2-2	many	14	TGTGCCAGCAGCTCAGGTGCCGGGGCCGGGGAGCTGTTTTTT	CASSSGAGAGELFF
-	TRBV12-3/TRBV12-4	TRBJ1-5	-	15	TGTGCCAGCAGTCTCCGCACCCAGATTAATCAGCCCCAGCATTTT	CASSLRTQINQPQHF
-	TRBV19	TRBJ1-6	-	14	TGTGCCAGTAGCGGCGACTCCTATAATTCACCCCTCCACTTT	CASSGDSYNSPLHF
-	TRBV2	TRBJ2-5	-	13	TGTGCCAGCACCCGCGGTCCGACGGGGACCCAGTACTTC	CASTRGPTGTQYF
TRBD1	TRBV7-8	TRBJ1-1	many	14	TGTGCCAGCAGCCCCAGGACAGGGGACACTGAAGCTTTCTTT	CASSPRTGDTEAFF
TRBD1	TRBV7-8	TRBJ1-1	many	14	TGTGCCAGCAGCTTCGACAGGGCGGGCACTGAAGCTTTCTTT	CASSFDRAGTEAFF
-	TRBV6-1	TRBJ1-5	many	12	TGTGCCAGCAGTGATTTGTATCAGCCCCAGCATTTT	CASSDLYQPQHF
TRBD1	TRBV29-1	TRBJ2-2	-	13	TGCAGCACCCCGGGACAGGTAGTCGGGGAGCTGTTTTTT	CSTPGQVVGELFF
-	TRBV5-4	TRBJ2-1	-	13	TGTGCCAGCAGCCAGAAGCGGGACAATGAGCAGTTCTTC	CASSQKRDNEQFF
TRBD2	TRBV10-2	TRBJ2-1	-	13	TGCGCCAGCATGGGGACTAGTGTCGATGAGCAGTTCTTC	CASMGTSVDEQFF
-	TRBV2	TRBJ2-1	-	12	TGTGCCAGCAGTGTAGGGGTAAATGAGCAGTTCTTC	CASSVGVNEQFF
TRBD2	TRBV28	TRBJ2-3	few	17	TGTGCCAGCAGTGAAACGACTAGCGGGGCGAGCACAGATACGCAGTATTTT	CASSETTSGASTDTQYF
-	TRBV10-3	TRBJ1-2	-	14	TGTGCCATCAAGTCCGGTTCCCTCGACCATGGCTACACCTTC	CAIKSGSLDHGYTF
-	TRBV5-1	TRBJ2-1	few	14	TGCGCCAGCAGCTTACCATCCGCCGACAATGAGCAGTTCTTC	CASSLPSADNEQFF
TRBD2	TRBV7-2	TRBJ2-3	-	16	TGTGCCAGCAGCTTCCAACTAGCGGGGGGCACAGATACGCAGTATTTT	CASSFQLAGGTDTQYF
-	TRBV6-2/TRBV6-3	TRBJ2-1	few	19	TGTGCCAGCAGGGGGGACAGCCGCTCCCAGCGGGCGGTATACAATGAGCAGTTCTTC	CASRGDSRSQRAVYNEQFF
TRBD2	TRBV5-4	TRBJ2-3	few	17	TGTGCCAGCACCCCTCGAGCGGGGCATACCTTCACAGATACGCAGTATTTT	CASTPRAGHTFTDTQYF
-	TRBV2	TRBJ2-5	few	13	TGTGCCAGCACCCCAGGGGGGTATGAGACCCAGTACTTC	CASTPGGYETQYF
-	TRBV7-9	TRBJ1-2	few	15	TGTGCCAGCAGCCTATTTCGGGGCTCTAACTATGGCTACACCTTC	CASSLFRGSNYGYTF
-	TRBV12-3/TRBV12-4	TRBJ1-2	few	13	TGTGCCAGCAGGACGGGGGGGGCGGGTGGCTACACCTTC	CASRTGGAGGYTF
-	TRBV7-9	TRBJ2-7	-	12	TGTGCCAGCAGCTTCGATGATCTGGAGCAGTACTTC	CASSFDDLEQYF
TRBD1	TRBV7-9	TRBJ2-7	-	15	TGTGCCAGCAGCCCAGGGACAGTGTACATCTACGAGCAGTACTTC	CASSPGTVYIYEQYF
TRBD2	TRBV14	TRBJ2-3	few	17	TGTGCCAGCAGCCAAGCCAGACTAGCGGGAGTCCCAGATACGCAGTATTTT	CASSQARLAGVPDTQYF